One sample yielded the 17 T cell receptor beta chains listed below, sequenced in a study of cytomegalovirus exposure and HLA in healthy donors. The PCR was carried out with 60 Vbeta primers and 13 Jbeta primers. Repertoires were generated with immunoSEQ multiplex PCR, while TCRdb's copy carries only in-frame clones and drops some. Of approximately 130,000 clones listed, around two thirds are singletons. Sequencing used PBMCs. The source is a human donor in good health.

This clone was seen a single time. The gene calls are TRBV7-9 and TRBJ2-5, with 8 bases that match TRBD2. Germline trimming cut 4 bases from V and 1 base from J; bases unmatched to any gene: 2. CDR3 size: 14 residues. CDR1 is SEHNR and CDR2 is FQNEAQ in the germline V gene (reference sequence). The CDR3 coding sequence is TGTGCCAGCAGCTCGCGGGGGGCCCAAGAGACCCAGTACTTC. Translation gives CASSSRGAQETQYF.

The chain joins TRBV6-5 to TRBJ2-2; weak D call: TRBD2 (6 bases). The germline CDR1 and CDR2 sequences are MNHEY and SVGAGI. The germline V and J ends were trimmed by 2 bases and 5 bases, with 12 bases remaining between them. The CDR3 covers 15 residues. The CDR3 DNA reads TGTGCCAGCAGTTACGTGAGCGGGCCGACCGGGGAGCTGTTTTTT. This codes for CASSYVSGPTGELFF.

This clone was counted once. The CDR3 nucleotides read TGTGCCAGCAGCTTGGCCGGCGGGCGCTCCTACAATGAGCAGTTCTTC. It yields the protein CASSLAGGRSYNEQFF. This chain joins TRBV5-4 and TRBJ2-1; D may be TRBD2 (5 bases). Trimming pared 0 bases from V and 0 bases from J, leaving 10 bases between. CDR1 and CDR2 from the germline V gene are SGHNT and YYREEE (reference sequence). There are 16 residues in the CDR3.

To note about this clone: An end of the junction does not agree with germline; a read error may underlie this. Distinct nucleotide sequences in the sample also encode this CDR3. This rearrangement joins TRBV29-1 to TRBJ1-1; 8 nucleotides align to TRBD1. The CDR3 is 13 residues long. Germline CDR1 is SQVTM and CDR2 is ANQGSEA. Here the CDR3 reads CSVAGQGSTEAFF. CDR3 coding DNA: TGTAGCGTTGCTGGACAGGGAAGCACTGAAGCTTTCTTT.

The rearrangement uses TRBV5-6 and TRBJ1-2, with no clear D. V lost 0 bases and J 3 bases, leaving 6 bases between the germline ends. The CDR3 covers 13 residues. The germline CDR1 and CDR2 sequences are SGHDT and YYEEEE. The CDR3 is CASSLGADYGYTF. The CDR3 bases are TGTGCCAGCAGCTTGGGGGCAGACTATGGCTACACCTTC.

This chain uses TRBV27 with TRBJ2-3; D may be TRBD2 (6 bases). Germline CDR1 is MNHEY and CDR2 is SMNVEV (reference sequence). The CDR3 covers 14 residues. V was clipped by 5 bases and J by 1 base, with 10 bases between them. CDR3 loop: CASSISGRTDTQYF. The CDR3 coding sequence is TGTGCCAGCAGTATTAGCGGACGCACAGATACGCAGTATTTT.

J is TRBJ2-2 and V is TRBV7-2; 13 bases are shared with TRBD2. The CDR3 is 17 amino acids. V shed 5 bases, J shed 4 bases, and the junction held 7 bases outside the gene matches. Germline lookup yields CDR1 SGHTA and CDR2 FQGNSA. CDR3 sequence reads: CASSPGLAGDGTGELFF. The DNA of the CDR3 is TGTGCCAGCAGCCCAGGACTAGCGGGAGACGGCACCGGGGAGCTGTTTTTT.

The CDR3 DNA reads as TGTGCCATCAGCTGGACAGGGAGCTCCTACGAGCAGTACTTC. It is translated as CAISWTGSSYEQYF. The rearrangement uses TRBV10-3 and TRBJ2-7; 8 positions match TRBD1. The germline V gene has CDR1 ENHRY and CDR2 SYGVKD. V shed 6 bases and J 0 bases; nucleotides not matched to a gene: 4. This CDR3 is built from 14 residues.

This clone was recorded once. V usage is TRBV6-6 and J usage is TRBJ2-7, with D maybe TRBD2 (6 bases). Germline CDR1 is MNHNY and CDR2 is SVGAGI (reference sequence). The germline V and J ends were trimmed by 2 bases and 4 bases, with 9 bases remaining between them. The CDR3 consists of 13 residues. The CDR3 DNA reads as TGTGCCAGCAGTTACGGCGGGATTTACGAGCAGTACTTC. As protein: CASSYGGIYEQYF.

Here the CDR3 reads CASSPRLKTSGKLTGELFF. Here the CDR3 DNA reads TGTGCCAGCAGCCCGAGACTTAAGACTAGCGGGAAGCTCACCGGGGAGCTGTTTTTT. V usage is TRBV7-2 and J usage is TRBJ2-2; 11 bases are shared with TRBD2. The length of the CDR3 is 19 residues. Germline loops: CDR1 SGHTA, CDR2 FQGNSA. V dropped 5 bases and J dropped 4; count of bases not matched to a gene: 15.

This sequence joins TRBV25-1 and TRBJ2-7; 9 bases fit TRBD1. CDR3 length: 14 residues. V gave up 5 bases and J gave up 5 bases; unmatched junction bases: 7. The V gene's germline CDR1 is MGHDK and CDR2 SYGVNS. In nucleotides, the CDR3 is TGTGCCAGCAGTACGGGACAGGGTCGCAACGAGCAGTACTTC. Its protein product is CASSTGQGRNEQYF.

Only one count was recorded for this clone. The chain carries TRBV7-3 and TRBJ2-3; 14 bases align to TRBD2. There are 19 residues in the CDR3. V gave up 5 bases and J gave up 1 base; unmatched junction bases: 11. Looked up from germline, CDR1 is SGHTA and CDR2 is FQGTGA. This chain's CDR3 is CASSQRLAGGPVGTDTQYF. For the CDR3, the DNA is TGTGCCAGCAGCCAACGACTAGCGGGAGGGCCCGTTGGCACAGATACGCAGTATTTT.

This clone was observed a handful of times. The V call is TRBV19, the J call TRBJ2-1; 11 bases match TRBD2. The CDR3 has 17 amino acids. V shed 1 base and J 6 bases; nucleotides not matched to a gene: 8. Germline assignment: CDR1 LNHDA and CDR2 SQIVND (reference sequence). In nucleotides, the CDR3 is TGTGCCAGTAGTATAGCCATCATAGCGGGAGGGGGCAATGAGCAGTTCTTC. Translation gives CASSIAIIAGGGNEQFF.

The CDR3 region has the DNA TGTGCCAGCAAGAGACTAGCGGGGTCCCCCCGCGATGAGCAGTTCTTC. Protein product: CASKRLAGSPRDEQFF. The chain joins TRBV2 to TRBJ2-1; 11 bases align to TRBD2. The CDR3 is made up of 16 amino acids. V shed 7 bases, J shed 8 bases, and the junction held 13 bases outside the gene matches. The V gene's germline CDR1 is SNHLY and CDR2 FYNNEI.

This clone occurred once. The chain joins TRBV7-6 to TRBJ2-5, with D maybe TRBD1 (6 bases). The ends were cut back, 2 bases at V and 5 bases at J, with 12 bases in the middle. From germline, CDR1 is SGHVS and CDR2 FNYEAQ. The CDR3 runs 14 residues. CDR3 nucleotide sequence: TGTGCCAGCAGCTTATACAGGGCTGGTGAGACCCAGTACTTC. Translation: CASSLYRAGETQYF.

The chain has TRBV11-2 and TRBJ2-1; 9 bases align to TRBD1. Germline-derived CDR1 and CDR2 are SGHAT and FQNNGV. The CDR3 is 15 residues long. V shed 5 bases and J 6 bases; nucleotides not matched to a gene: 8. This CDR3 reads CASSQDRGWFNEQFF. The CDR3 nucleotides read TGTGCCAGCAGCCAAGACAGGGGGTGGTTCAATGAGCAGTTCTTC.

This clone was seen a few times. The rearrangement links TRBV11-1 to TRBJ1-1; possibly TRBD1 for D (6 bases). This CDR3 comprises 15 residues. Germline CDR1 and CDR2: SGHAT and FQDESV (reference sequence). Trimming took 7 bases from V and 9 from J, leaving 24 bases between them. The chain's CDR3 is CASTIGAGWGLKAFF. CDR3 DNA: TGTGCCAGCACCATAGGTGCAGGGTGGGGGCTGAAAGCTTTCTTT.